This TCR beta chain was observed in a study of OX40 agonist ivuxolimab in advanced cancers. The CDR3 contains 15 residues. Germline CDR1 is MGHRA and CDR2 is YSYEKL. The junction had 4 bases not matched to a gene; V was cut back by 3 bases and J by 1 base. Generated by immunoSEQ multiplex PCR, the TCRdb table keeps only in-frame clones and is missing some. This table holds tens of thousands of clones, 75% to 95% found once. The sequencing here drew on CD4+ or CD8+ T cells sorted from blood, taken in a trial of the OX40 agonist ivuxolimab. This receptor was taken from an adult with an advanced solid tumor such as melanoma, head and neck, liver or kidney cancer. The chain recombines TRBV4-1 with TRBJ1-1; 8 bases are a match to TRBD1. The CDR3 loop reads CASSQEDRENTEAFF. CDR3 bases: TGCGCCAGCAGCCAGGAGGACAGGGAGAACACTGAAGCTTTCTTT.